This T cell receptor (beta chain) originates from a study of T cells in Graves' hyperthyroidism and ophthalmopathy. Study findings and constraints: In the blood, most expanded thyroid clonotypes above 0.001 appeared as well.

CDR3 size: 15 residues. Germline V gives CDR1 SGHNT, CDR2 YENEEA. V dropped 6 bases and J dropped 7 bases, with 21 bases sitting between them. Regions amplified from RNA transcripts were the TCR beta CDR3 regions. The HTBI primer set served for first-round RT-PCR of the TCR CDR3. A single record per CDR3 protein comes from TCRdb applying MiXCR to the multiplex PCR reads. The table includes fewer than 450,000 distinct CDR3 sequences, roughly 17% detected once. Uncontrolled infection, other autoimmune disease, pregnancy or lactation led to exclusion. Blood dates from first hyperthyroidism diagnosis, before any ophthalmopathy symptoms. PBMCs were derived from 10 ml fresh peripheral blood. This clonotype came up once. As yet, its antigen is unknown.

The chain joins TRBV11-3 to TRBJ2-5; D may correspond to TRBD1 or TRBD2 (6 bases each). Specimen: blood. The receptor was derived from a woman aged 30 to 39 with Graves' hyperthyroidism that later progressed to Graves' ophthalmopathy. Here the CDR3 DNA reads TGTGCCAGCAGGGATCGGGACTCCCGAGGGGGGACCCAGTACTTC. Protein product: CASRDRDSRGGTQYF.